These 15 T cell receptor beta chains share one sample of origin, sequenced in a study of radiotherapy plus CTLA-4 blockade in lung cancer. TCRdb's copy holds only in-frame clones and misses some; the assay was immunoSEQ multiplex PCR. Among tens of thousands of clones listed, approximately 83% were seen once. The material was peripheral blood, obtained from a patient treated with radiotherapy plus ipilimumab. The receptors stem from a human donor with non-small cell lung cancer that progressed on radiotherapy plus ipilimumab.

This clone occurred a few times. The chain recombines TRBV19 with TRBJ1-5; no firm D call. CDR3 length equals 14 residues. The germline gives CDR1 LNHDA, CDR2 SQIVND (reference sequence). Trimming took off 3 bases at V and 1 base at J, with 7 bases between the two ends. Written as DNA, the CDR3 is TGTGCCAGTAGTATTGCGGGGAGCAATCAGCCCCAGCATTTT. Residues: CASSIAGSNQPQHF.

This rearrangement joins TRBV30 to TRBJ1-1, with D possibly matching TRBD1 (6 bases). The CDR3 runs to 14 residues. The ends were cut back, 5 bases at V and 2 bases at J, with 15 bases in the middle. Germline V gives CDR1 GTSNPN, CDR2 SVGIG (reference sequence). CDR3 coding DNA: TGTGCCTGGCGGTCCTTACAGGGAAACACTGAAGCTTTCTTT. It translates to CAWRSLQGNTEAFF.

The V gene is TRBV10-3, the J gene TRBJ1-2; D ambiguous. Trimming removed 4 bases at V and 7 bases at J, with 22 bases between. CDR1 is ENHRY, CDR2 SYGVKD, per germline. This CDR3 comprises 16 residues. CDR3 residues: CAISVAGASRPGGYTF. The CDR3 DNA reads TGTGCCATCAGTGTTGCAGGAGCTTCCAGGCCTGGTGGCTACACCTTC.

V usage is TRBV7-3 and J usage is TRBJ2-1; TRBD2 matches 8 bases. The CDR3 length is 16 residues. CDR1 SGHTA and CDR2 FQGTGA come from the germline V gene. With 4 bases clipped from V and 2 bases from J, the junction kept 7 bases outside the gene matches. CDR3 sequence (DNA): TGTGCCAGCAGCTCCAGTGGAGCGGGGGCCTACAATGAGCAGTTCTTC. The encoded protein is CASSSSGAGAYNEQFF.

The gene calls are TRBV28 and TRBJ1-5; 8 bases are a match to TRBD1. The CDR3 is 14 amino acids. Germline loops: CDR1 MDHEN, CDR2 SYDVKM. Unmatched junction bases numbered 2, after V lost 6 bases and J lost 1 base. The CDR3 DNA reads as TGTGCCAGCAGGTGGGACAGGAGCAATCAGCCCCAGCATTTT. It translates to CASRWDRSNQPQHF. The full variable domain, in which reference TRBV28 and TRBJ1-5 provide the parts outside the CDR3, is DVKVTQSSRYLVKRTGEKVFLECVQDMDHENMFWYRQDPGLGLRLIYFSYDVKMKEKGDIPEGYSVSREKKERFSLILESASTNQTSMYLCASRWDRSNQPQHFGDGTRLSIL.

The chain recombines TRBV9 with TRBJ1-1, with 7 bases lining up with TRBD1. Trimming at V came to 4 bases and at J to 5 bases, leaving 14 bases not matched to a gene. Germline V lookup: CDR1 SGDLS, CDR2 YYNGEE. This CDR3 is 16 amino acids long. CDR3 residues: CASSREWVGGFTEAFF. The CDR3 DNA sequence: TGTGCCAGCAGCCGGGAATGGGTAGGGGGCTTTACTGAAGCTTTCTTT.

This clone came up a few times. V is TRBV14 and J is TRBJ1-4; D remains ambiguous. V was shortened by 3 bases and J by 3 bases, with 2 bases between the two germline ends. Germline CDR1 reads SGHDN; CDR2 reads FVKESK. The CDR3 sequence is 12 residues long. The CDR3 protein is CASSQANEKLFF. CDR3 sequence (DNA): TGTGCCAGCAGCCAGGCTAATGAAAAACTGTTTTTT. Looking up the rest from reference TRBV14 and TRBJ1-4 gives the full variable domain: EAGVTQFPSHSVIEKGQTVTLRCDPISGHDNLYWYRRVMGKEIKFLLHFVKESKQDESGMPNNRFLAERTGGTYSTLKVQPAELEDSGVYFCASSQANEKLFFGSGTQLSVL.

The chain has TRBV7-3 and TRBJ1-2, with a possible D match to TRBD1 (5 bases). Germline-derived CDR1 and CDR2 are SGHTA and FQGTGA. Trimming pared 2 bases from V and 8 bases from J, leaving 15 bases between. This CDR3 comprises 14 residues. CDR3 residues: CASSLSPGTGGYTF. DNA for the CDR3: TGTGCCAGCAGCTTATCGCCCGGGACTGGGGGCTACACCTTC.

The chain links TRBV2 to TRBJ1-3; the D gene is possibly TRBD1 (6 bases). Germline values: CDR1 SNHLY, CDR2 FYNNEI. This CDR3 region has 15 residues. V lost 5 bases and J 0 bases, leaving 11 bases between the germline ends. CDR3 in amino acids: CASSKQGFSGNTIYF. CDR3 bases: TGTGCCAGCAGTAAACAGGGTTTCTCTGGAAACACCATATATTTT.

The V and J genes are TRBV5-4 and TRBJ1-2; D perhaps matches TRBD1 (6 bases). Germline assignment: CDR1 SGHNT and CDR2 YYREEE (reference sequence). This CDR3 comprises 14 residues. The V gene lost 5 bases and the J gene lost 3 bases, with 14 bases spanning the gap. CDR3 residues: CASRLGGGDYGYTF. In DNA form, the CDR3 reads TGTGCCAGCAGGCTTGGGGGGGGCGACTATGGCTACACCTTC.

The genes are TRBV27 and TRBJ2-2, with D possibly called TRBD1 or TRBD2 (5 bases each). The CDR3 runs 12 residues. Germline V CDR1 and CDR2: MNHEY, SMNVEV (reference sequence). Trimming took 6 bases from V and 4 from J, leaving 6 bases between them. CDR3 coding DNA: TGTGCCAGCAGGGGGACCACCGGGGAGCTGTTTTTT. This translates into CASRGTTGELFF.

This chain uses TRBV6-5 with TRBJ2-7; a possible D gene is TRBD1 (6 bases). CDR3 length: 12 amino acids. Looked up from germline, CDR1 is MNHEY and CDR2 is SVGAGI. Trimming removed 6 bases from V and 10 bases from J, with 16 bases in between. The CDR3 DNA reads as TGTGCCAGCAGATCCTTACAGGGAAGCCAGTACTTC. Its protein is CASRSLQGSQYF.

V usage is TRBV30 and J usage is TRBJ2-5, with D hard to call. The CDR3 loop spans 14 amino acids. Germline V gene lookup returns CDR1 GTSNPN and CDR2 SVGIG (reference sequence). V was cut by 0 bases and J by 5 bases, with 13 bases left in between. CDR3 region: CAWSVFPMAETQYF. The CDR3 region has the DNA TGTGCCTGGAGTGTATTCCCAATGGCGGAGACCCAGTACTTC.

The V and J genes are TRBV25-1 and TRBJ1-5; 8 positions match TRBD1. V was clipped by 6 bases and J by 1 base; unmatched bases: 14. The CDR3 loop spans 18 amino acids. Germline assignment: CDR1 MGHDK and CDR2 SYGVNS. CDR3 amino acids: CASRDVAGGASSNQPQHF. CDR3 in DNA: TGTGCCAGCAGAGATGTGGCAGGGGGCGCGAGCAGCAATCAGCCCCAGCATTTT.

The chain carries TRBV7-2 and TRBJ2-1; D gene uncertain. Germline CDR1 reads SGHTA; CDR2 reads FQGNSA. The CDR3 sequence is 16 residues long. The V end was cut by 5 bases, the J end by 0 bases, with 14 bases between. The CDR3 sequence: CASSHRIANSYNEQFF. CDR3 in DNA: TGTGCCAGCAGCCACCGAATTGCCAACTCCTACAATGAGCAGTTCTTC.